The 31 T cell receptor beta chains reported below all come from one sample, sequenced in a study of shared clonotypes between healthy human individuals. Assay: immunoSEQ multiplex PCR; the TCRdb copy retains only in-frame clones and omits some. The sample lists 650,000 to 800,000 clones, roughly 72% occurring once. Sequenced material: memory CD4+ T cells sorted from blood. Subset meaning: CD45RA-negative fraction. The receptors originated from a woman in her 30s in good health.

V usage is TRBV5-1 and J usage is TRBJ2-7; D tentatively reads TRBD1 or TRBD2 (5 bases each). This CDR3 contains 15 residues. Trimming cost V 0 bases and J 3 bases, with 13 bases left between them. Germline V gene sequence: CDR1 SGHRS, CDR2 YFSETQ. The CDR3: CASSLDGGMLYEQYF. CDR3 sequence (DNA): TGCGCCAGCAGCTTGGATGGGGGAATGCTCTACGAGCAGTACTTC.

Points on this clone: In the same sample, other DNA sequences code for this CDR3. This chain uses TRBV18 with TRBJ1-1; D possibly corresponds to TRBD1 (5 bases). Germline V gene lookup returns CDR1 KGHSH and CDR2 LQKENI. The CDR3 runs 14 residues. The V gene lost 2 bases and the J gene lost 1 base, with 8 bases spanning the gap. CDR3 in amino acids: CASSPWGGNTEAFF. The CDR3 DNA is TGTGCCAGCTCACCATGGGGGGGGAACACTGAAGCTTTCTTT.

The chain carries TRBV6-4 and TRBJ2-1; 9 bases line up with TRBD2. Germline V gene lookup returns CDR1 MRHNA and CDR2 SNTAGT. This CDR3 has 14 amino acids. The V and J ends lost 4 bases and 9 bases, in that order; junction bases with no gene match: 7. CDR3 DNA: TGTGCCAGCAGTGGAGTAGCGGGGGTGGGTGAGCAGTTCTTC. Residues: CASSGVAGVGEQFF.

The V and J genes are TRBV5-1 and TRBJ2-2, with a weak D call TRBD1 (6 bases). The CDR3 is made up of 15 amino acids. V lost 7 bases to trimming and J lost 5 bases, with 18 bases between them. Germline CDR1 SGHRS, CDR2 YFSETQ. This chain's CDR3 is CASFPGTKGTGELFF. DNA of the CDR3: TGCGCCAGCTTCCCCGGGACAAAAGGGACCGGGGAGCTGTTTTTT.

This clone was seen once. J is TRBJ1-2 and V is TRBV4-1; a possible D gene is TRBD1 (6 bases). This CDR3 contains 16 residues. Germline loops: CDR1 MGHRA, CDR2 YSYEKL. V was shortened by 1 base and J by 3 bases, with 15 bases between the two germline ends. CDR3 DNA: TGCGCCAGCAGCCAAGGGTCAGGGGCTATTTACTATGGCTACACCTTC. Translating gives CASSQGSGAIYYGYTF.

The chain's CDR3 is CASSLRGHPGVTEAFF. CDR3 in DNA: TGTGCCAGCAGCTTGCGGGGGCACCCGGGGGTCACTGAAGCTTTCTTT. This sequence joins TRBV7-9 and TRBJ1-1; D may be TRBD1 (6 bases). In germline, CDR1 is SEHNR, CDR2 FQNEAQ (reference sequence). Trimming left V 3 bases short and J 4 bases short, with 18 bases between. This CDR3 region has 16 residues.

V gene TRBV7-2 combines with J gene TRBJ1-1; D unclear. CDR3 size: 15 residues. V was cut by 1 base and J by 0 bases, with 9 bases left in between. Germline V gene data show CDR1 as SGHTA and CDR2 as FQGNSA. The CDR3 spells CASSLVVIMNTEAFF. The DNA for the CDR3 is TGTGCCAGCAGCTTAGTGGTAATTATGAACACTGAAGCTTTCTTT. The whole variable domain, remainder taken from reference TRBV7-2 and TRBJ1-1, is GAGVSQSPSNKVTEKGKDVELRCDPISGHTALYWYRQSLGQGLEFLIYFQGNSAPDKSGLPSDRFSAERTGGSVSTLTIQRTQQEDSAVYLCASSLVVIMNTEAFFGQGTRLTVV.

The chain links TRBV19 to TRBJ2-2; 9 positions match TRBD1. Germline lookup yields CDR1 LNHDA and CDR2 SQIVND (reference sequence). V lost 5 bases, J lost 5 bases, and 6 bases stayed unmatched. CDR3 size: 15 residues. This CDR3 is CASSFRDRETGELFF. The CDR3 DNA follows: TGTGCCAGTAGTTTCCGGGACAGGGAGACCGGGGAGCTGTTTTTT.

This clone was detected ten times or more. The chain combines TRBV4-1 with TRBJ2-2; TRBD1 aligns across 7 bases. V lost 8 bases and J lost 4; bases outside the gene matches: 16. Per the germline V gene, CDR1 is MGHRA and CDR2 is YSYEKL. The CDR3 sequence is 17 residues long. The CDR3: CASADRVSVFGTGELFF. CDR3 sequence (DNA): TGCGCCAGCGCAGACAGGGTAAGCGTGTTTGGCACCGGGGAGCTGTTTTTT.

The chain is built from TRBV11-2 and TRBJ2-1; 13 positions agree with TRBD2. Germline values: CDR1 SGHAT, CDR2 FQNNGV. The length of the CDR3 is 15 residues. The ends lost 4 bases at V and 7 bases at J; junction bases unmatched: 4. Written as DNA, the CDR3 is TGTGCCAGCAGCTCAAGGACTAGCGGGAGAAATGAGCAGTTCTTC. Translation: CASSSRTSGRNEQFF.

The genes are TRBV11-2 and TRBJ1-1; TRBD1 matches at 7 bases. CDR3 length: 16 amino acids. V lost 4 bases, J lost 6 bases, and 14 bases stayed unmatched. Germline CDR1 reads SGHAT; CDR2 reads FQNNGV. This CDR3 reads CASSSSFTTGTPEAFF. In DNA form, the CDR3 reads TGTGCCAGCAGCTCCTCTTTTACGACAGGGACCCCTGAAGCTTTCTTT.

The chain employs TRBV6-5 and TRBJ1-1; D gene ambiguous. Trimming shortened V by 4 bases and J by 4 bases, and 10 bases separated the two germline ends. This CDR3 has 13 amino acids. Germline values: CDR1 MNHEY, CDR2 SVGAGI. The CDR3, as DNA: TGTGCCAGCAGTTTTTGGGGTGGCACTGAAGCTTTCTTT. Translating it yields CASSFWGGTEAFF.

This clone has only a few counts. CDR3 coding DNA: TGTGCCAGCAGCTTAGGGCCTTCGAGGCCCCAGCATTTT. This gives the protein CASSLGPSRPQHF. The chain couples TRBV7-6 to TRBJ1-5, with no clear D. V was trimmed by 1 base and J by 9 bases, leaving 10 bases between them. Per the germline V gene, CDR1 is SGHVS and CDR2 is FNYEAQ. The CDR3 has 13 residues.

This clone has only a few counts. V gene TRBV2 combines with J gene TRBJ2-2, with D hard to call. Germline V lookup: CDR1 SNHLY, CDR2 FYNNEI. The V gene lost 4 bases and the J gene lost 0 bases, with 6 bases spanning the gap. This CDR3 spans 14 amino acids. CDR3 coding DNA: TGTGCCAGCAGTGCAATCGCGAACACCGGGGAGCTGTTTTTT. It specifies CASSAIANTGELFF.

This clone was seen only a few times. This CDR3 is CASSQGGGRGSYEQYF. The CDR3 DNA reads TGCGCCAGCAGCCAAGGAGGCGGGAGAGGTTCCTACGAGCAGTACTTC. The rearrangement links TRBV4-1 to TRBJ2-7, with TRBD2 identical over 7 bases. Trimming took 1 base from V and 1 from J; bases not matched to a gene: 7. The CDR3 covers 16 residues. Germline V gene sequence: CDR1 MGHRA, CDR2 YSYEKL.

The chain combines TRBV4-2 with TRBJ1-3; D may be TRBD1 (5 bases). The CDR3 runs 15 residues. Per germline, CDR1 LGHNA and CDR2 YNFKEQ. Deletions cut 4 bases from V and 3 bases from J, with 13 bases between. CDR3 residues: CASSPGGGFGNTIYF. The CDR3 DNA reads as TGTGCCAGCAGCCCTGGCGGGGGATTTGGAAACACCATATATTTT.

Only one count was recorded for this clone. The J gene is TRBJ2-7, the V gene TRBV20-1; no reliable D call. Germline loops: CDR1 DFQATT, CDR2 SNEGSKA (reference sequence). Trimming left V 3 bases short and J 0 bases short, with 3 bases between. This CDR3 is 11 amino acids long. CDR3 in amino acids: CSARPSYEQYF. The CDR3 bases are TGCAGTGCTAGGCCCTCCTACGAGCAGTACTTC.

DNA for the CDR3: TGTGCCAGCAGCTTAGCGCTAGGGGTAGCGGGAGCAGGTAACGAGCAGTACTTC. Its translation: CASSLALGVAGAGNEQYF. This chain joins TRBV7-9 and TRBJ2-7, with TRBD2 matching over 9 bases. The CDR3 runs to 18 residues. From germline, CDR1 is SEHNR and CDR2 FQNEAQ (reference sequence). After removal of 0 bases from V and 5 bases from J, the junction contained 14 bases not matched to a gene. The whole variable domain, remainder taken from reference TRBV7-9 and TRBJ2-7, is DTGVSQNPRHKITKRGQNVTFRCDPISEHNRLYWYRQTLGQGPEFLTYFQNEAQLEKSRLLSDRFSAERPKGSFSTLEIQRTEQGDSAMYLCASSLALGVAGAGNEQYFGPGTRLTVT.

This clone was observed once. The chain links TRBV10-3 to TRBJ2-1, with D perhaps TRBD2 (5 bases). This CDR3 is built from 12 residues. In germline, CDR1 is ENHRY, CDR2 SYGVKD. Trimming stripped 3 bases from V and 15 bases from J, with 15 bases between. The CDR3 region has the DNA TGTGCCATCAGTGAAGAGGAGAGGGAATGGTTCTTC. It yields the protein CAISEEEREWFF.

Turning to this clone: The sample contains more than one DNA sequence encoding this CDR3. The V and J genes are TRBV5-1 and TRBJ1-5; D is possibly TRBD1 (5 bases). The CDR3 is made up of 13 amino acids. V was clipped by 4 bases and J by 3 bases, with 8 bases between them. Germline V lookup: CDR1 SGHRS, CDR2 YFSETQ. In DNA form, the CDR3 reads TGCGCCAGCAGCCCGGGACCCAATCAGCCCCAGCATTTT. It is translated as CASSPGPNQPQHF.

The chain couples TRBV5-4 to TRBJ2-7; D is perhaps TRBD1 (5 bases). The V end was cut by 2 bases, the J end by 7 bases, with 13 bases between. Germline CDR1 and CDR2: SGHNT and YYREEE (reference sequence). This CDR3 is built from 13 residues. CDR3 DNA: TGTGCCAGCAGCTTTGAAAGGGGTGGGGAGCAGTACTTC. This translates into CASSFERGGEQYF. Complete variable domain (other parts from reference TRBV5-4 and TRBJ2-7): ETGVTQSPTHLIKTRGQQVTLRCSSQSGHNTVSWYQQALGQGPQFIFQYYREEENGRGNFPPRFSGLQFPNYSSELNVNALELDDSALYLCASSFERGGEQYFGPGTRLTVT.

This chain uses TRBV29-1 with TRBJ2-5; TRBD2 matches 8 bases. Looked up from germline, CDR1 is SQVTM and CDR2 is ANQGSEA. The CDR3 has 13 amino acids. The trim removed 6 bases at V and 4 bases at J, leaving 7 bases unmatched. The CDR3 sequence: CSVGRGGSETQYF. The DNA of the CDR3 is TGCAGCGTGGGCCGGGGGGGCTCAGAGACCCAGTACTTC.

The rearrangement links TRBV28 to TRBJ2-7; perhaps TRBD1 as D (6 bases). V shed 10 bases and J shed 2 bases, with 15 bases lying between them. The V gene's germline CDR1 is MDHEN and CDR2 SYDVKM. CDR3 length equals 13 residues. The CDR3 bases are TGTGCCACCAAGACAGGATGGGCCTACGAGCAGTACTTC. Its translation: CATKTGWAYEQYF.

V usage is TRBV6-1 and J usage is TRBJ2-5; D unresolved. Per germline, CDR1 MNHNS and CDR2 SASEGT. V shed 4 bases and J shed 1 base, with 13 bases lying between them. This CDR3 contains 15 residues. The CDR3 DNA reads as TGTGCCAGCAGTGGTCGTAGTCGGAGCCAAGAGACCCAGTACTTC. Amino acids: CASSGRSRSQETQYF.

This clone was counted at least ten times. The genes are TRBV5-1 and TRBJ1-1; a possible D gene is TRBD1 (5 bases). The CDR3 has 16 residues. V was cut by 5 bases and J by 4 bases, with 21 bases left in between. Looked up from germline, CDR1 is SGHRS and CDR2 is YFSETQ. CDR3 in DNA: TGCGCCAGCAGTTACGGGGGACGAAGGGGTGGCACTGAAGCTTTCTTT. Residues: CASSYGGRRGGTEAFF.

This clone was counted a single time. The chain has TRBV7-9 and TRBJ2-1, with D hard to call. The ends were cut back, 2 bases at V and 0 bases at J, with 8 bases in the middle. The CDR3 sequence is 15 residues long. The V gene's germline CDR1 is SEHNR and CDR2 FQNEAQ (reference sequence). CDR3 nucleotide sequence: TGTGCCAGCAGCTTAATGGCAAGCTCCTACAATGAGCAGTTCTTC. The encoded protein is CASSLMASSYNEQFF.

Only a few counts were recorded for this clone. The rearrangement uses TRBV30 and TRBJ1-2; 8 positions agree with TRBD1. Germline V gene sequence: CDR1 GTSNPN, CDR2 SVGIG (reference sequence). V shed 3 bases, J shed 5 bases, and the junction held 2 bases outside the gene matches. There are 12 residues in the CDR3. The CDR3 region is CAWSQGAYGYTF. DNA of the CDR3: TGTGCCTGGAGCCAGGGGGCTTATGGCTACACCTTC.

About this clone itself: The sample holds other DNA sequences that translate to the same CDR3. The chain joins TRBV5-1 to TRBJ2-5; D unclear. From germline, CDR1 is SGHRS and CDR2 YFSETQ. This CDR3 region has 14 residues. The V end was cut by 0 bases, the J end by 2 bases, with 8 bases between. CDR3 DNA: TGCGCCAGCAGCTTGGTGGGCGGTCAAGAGACCCAGTACTTC. Its translation is CASSLVGGQETQYF.

The chain combines TRBV11-3 with TRBJ2-5; 8 nucleotides line up with TRBD2. After removal of 2 bases from V and 2 bases from J, the junction contained 7 bases not matched to a gene. Germline lookup yields CDR1 SGHNT and CDR2 YENEEA. There are 16 residues in the CDR3. CDR3: CASSLPGREHQETQYF. In nucleotides, the CDR3 is TGTGCCAGCAGCTTACCCGGGAGGGAACATCAAGAGACCCAGTACTTC.

On this clone: This could be a read error, since a much larger clone is one nucleotide away. The identical CDR3 is also encoded by other nucleotide sequences in the sample. The chain links TRBV27 to TRBJ2-7; the match to TRBD2 covers 8 bases. V was clipped by 6 bases and J by 4 bases; unmatched bases: 5. Germline V CDR1 and CDR2: MNHEY, SMNVEV (reference sequence). This CDR3 comprises 13 residues. The CDR3 sequence: CASSRSGRYEQYF. CDR3 coding DNA: TGTGCCAGCAGCCGGAGCGGGAGATACGAGCAGTACTTC.

In regard to this clone: Other DNA sequences in this sample translate to the same CDR3. J is TRBJ2-5 and V is TRBV13; no clear D. Trimming shortened V by 3 bases and J by 4 bases, and 3 bases separated the two germline ends. Looked up from germline, CDR1 is PRHDT and CDR2 is FYEKMQ (reference sequence). This CDR3 has 11 residues. This CDR3 is CASSFGETQYF. The CDR3 DNA follows: TGTGCCAGCAGCTTCGGAGAGACCCAGTACTTC. Full variable domain (outside the CDR3, taken from reference TRBV13 and TRBJ2-5): AAGVIQSPRHLIKEKRETATLKCYPIPRHDTVYWYQQGPGQDPQFLISFYEKMQSDKGSIPDRFSAQQFSDYHSELNMSSLELGDSALYFCASSFGETQYFGPGTRLLVL.